The clone carrying this T cell receptor (beta chain) was seen many times. The data are from a study of blood T cells in healthy people across ages. Aged roughly 6 to 100, donors were systemically healthy Caucasians from Russia. In germline, CDR1 is MNHEY, CDR2 SVGEGT. The germline V and J ends were trimmed by 5 bases and 2 bases, with 15 bases remaining between them. CDR3 size: 15 residues. The authors ran a second PCR of roughly 6 to 12 cycles using a sample-barcoded 5' primer and a J-beta primer mix. Each of the cDNA molecules was tagged by a template-switch adaptor with 12 random nucleotides. MiXCR, run by TCRdb on the 5' RACE reads, gives a single entry per CDR3 protein. The repertoire holds nearly 1 million distinct CDR3 sequences, with 51% as singletons.

This receptor was obtained from a woman aged 55-69 years in good health. Sequenced: blood. The chain links TRBV6-2 or TRBV6-3 to TRBJ1-2; no definite D call. CDR3 coding DNA: TGTGCCAGCAGTAACACCCGAGGCCCAAACTATGGCTACACCTTC. Translating it yields CASSNTRGPNYGYTF.